The present TCR beta chain was sequenced within a study of T cell changes during pregnancy in multiple sclerosis. The CDR3 is made up of 13 amino acids. V lost 3 bases and J 1 base, leaving 6 bases between the germline ends. Per germline, CDR1 SNHLY and CDR2 FYNNEI. The table came from immunoSEQ multiplex PCR; TCRdb's copy has only in-frame clones and leaves some out. The repertoire holds around 50,000 clones, with 85% to 90% as singletons. The starting material was peripheral blood, obtained in the first trimester of pregnancy. The chain joins TRBV2 to TRBJ2-5, with D unresolved. This receptor was identified in a female donor with multiple sclerosis, enrolled in a pregnancy study. CDR3 nucleotides: TGTGCCAGCAGTGATTCGGGCCAAGAGACCCAGTACTTC. This encodes CASSDSGQETQYF. The whole variable domain, filled in from reference TRBV2 and TRBJ2-5, reads EPEVTQTPSHQVTQMGQEVILRCVPISNHLYFYWYRQILGQKVEFLVSFYNNEISEKSEIFDDQFSVERPDGSNFTLKIRSTKLEDSAMYFCASSDSGQETQYFGPGTRLLVL.